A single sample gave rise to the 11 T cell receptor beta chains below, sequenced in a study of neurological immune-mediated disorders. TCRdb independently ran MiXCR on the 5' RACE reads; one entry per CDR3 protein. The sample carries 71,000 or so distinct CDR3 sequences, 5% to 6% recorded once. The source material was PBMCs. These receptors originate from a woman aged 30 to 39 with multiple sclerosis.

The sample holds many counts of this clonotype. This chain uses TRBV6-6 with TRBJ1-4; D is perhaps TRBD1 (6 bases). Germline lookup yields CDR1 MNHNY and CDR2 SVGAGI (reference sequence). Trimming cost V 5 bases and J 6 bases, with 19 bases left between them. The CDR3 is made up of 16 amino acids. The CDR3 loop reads CASSPTNPRGDEKLFF. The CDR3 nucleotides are TGTGCCAGCAGTCCTACCAATCCTAGGGGGGATGAAAAACTGTTTTTT.

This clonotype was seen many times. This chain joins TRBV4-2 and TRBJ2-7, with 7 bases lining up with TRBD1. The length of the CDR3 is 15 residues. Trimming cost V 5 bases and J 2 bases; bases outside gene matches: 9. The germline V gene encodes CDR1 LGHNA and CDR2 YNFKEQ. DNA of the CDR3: TGTGCCAGCAGCACTGAAGAGGGGGCCCCCTACGAGCAGTACTTC. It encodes CASSTEEGAPYEQYF.

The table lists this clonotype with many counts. In DNA form, the CDR3 reads TGCGCCAGCAGCTTGGTTCGGGTTTTGGGCACCGGGGAGCTGTTTTTT. This encodes CASSLVRVLGTGELFF. V and J are TRBV5-1 and TRBJ2-2, with D uncertain. Trimming removed 0 bases at V and 4 bases at J, with 13 bases between. The CDR3 contains 16 residues. Germline V gene sequence: CDR1 SGHRS, CDR2 YFSETQ.

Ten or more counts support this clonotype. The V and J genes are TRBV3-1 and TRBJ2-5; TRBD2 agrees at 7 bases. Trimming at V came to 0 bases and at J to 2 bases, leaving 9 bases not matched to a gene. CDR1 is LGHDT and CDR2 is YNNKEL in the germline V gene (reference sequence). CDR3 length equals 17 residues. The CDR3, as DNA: TGTGCCAGCAGCCAAGATTGGGCAGCGGGGACTCAAGAGACCCAGTACTTC. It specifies CASSQDWAAGTQETQYF.

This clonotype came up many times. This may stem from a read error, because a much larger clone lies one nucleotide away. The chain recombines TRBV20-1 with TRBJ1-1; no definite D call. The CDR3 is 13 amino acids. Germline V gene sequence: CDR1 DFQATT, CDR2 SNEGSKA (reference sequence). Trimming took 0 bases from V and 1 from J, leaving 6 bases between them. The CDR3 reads CSARDAGNTEAFF. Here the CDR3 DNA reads TGCAGTGCTAGAGATGCAGGGAACACTGAAGCTTTCTTT.

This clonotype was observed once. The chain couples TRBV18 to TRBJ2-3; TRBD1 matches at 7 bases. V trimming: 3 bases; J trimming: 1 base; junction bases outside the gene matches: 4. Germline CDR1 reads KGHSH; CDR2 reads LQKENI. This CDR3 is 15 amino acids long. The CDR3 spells CASSPPGTGTDTQYF. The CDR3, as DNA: TGTGCCAGCTCACCCCCCGGGACAGGCACAGATACGCAGTATTTT.

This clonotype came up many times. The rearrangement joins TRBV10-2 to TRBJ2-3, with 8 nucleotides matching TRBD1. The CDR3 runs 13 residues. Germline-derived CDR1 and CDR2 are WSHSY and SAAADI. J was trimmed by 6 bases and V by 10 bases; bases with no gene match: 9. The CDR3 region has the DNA TGCGCCATAGGCCCAGGGGGCGGTGATACGCAGTATTTT. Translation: CAIGPGGGDTQYF.

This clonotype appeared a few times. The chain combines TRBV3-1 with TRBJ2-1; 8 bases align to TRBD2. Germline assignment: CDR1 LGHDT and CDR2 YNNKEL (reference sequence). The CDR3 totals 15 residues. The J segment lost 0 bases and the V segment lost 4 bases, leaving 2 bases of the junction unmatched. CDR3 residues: CASSRLASSYNEQFF. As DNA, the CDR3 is TGTGCCAGCAGCCGACTAGCGAGCTCCTACAATGAGCAGTTCTTC.

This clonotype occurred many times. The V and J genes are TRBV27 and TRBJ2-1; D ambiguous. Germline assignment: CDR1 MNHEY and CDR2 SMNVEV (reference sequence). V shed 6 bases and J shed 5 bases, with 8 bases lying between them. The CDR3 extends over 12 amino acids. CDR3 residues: CASSPPDNEQFF. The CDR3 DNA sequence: TGTGCCAGCAGCCCTCCGGACAATGAGCAGTTCTTC.

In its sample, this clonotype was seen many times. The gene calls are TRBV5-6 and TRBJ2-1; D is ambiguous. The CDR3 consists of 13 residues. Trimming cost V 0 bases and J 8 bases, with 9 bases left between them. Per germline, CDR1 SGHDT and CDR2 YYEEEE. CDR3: CASSLDDRHEQFF. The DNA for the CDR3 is TGTGCCAGCAGCTTGGACGATCGGCATGAGCAGTTCTTC.

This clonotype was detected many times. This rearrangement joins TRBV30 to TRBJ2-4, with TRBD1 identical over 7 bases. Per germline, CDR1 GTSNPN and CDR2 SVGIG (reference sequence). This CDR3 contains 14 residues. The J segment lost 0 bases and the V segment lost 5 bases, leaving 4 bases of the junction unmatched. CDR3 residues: CAWGTALAKNIQYF. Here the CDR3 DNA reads TGTGCCTGGGGGACAGCCTTAGCCAAAAACATTCAGTACTTC.